Below are 20 T cell receptor beta chains sequenced from a single sample in a study of cytotoxic CD8 clonotypes in ibrutinib-treated CLL (dated by TCRdb to the early 2020s). In light of the paper, this sample's time point label describes: progressive disease on ibrutinib. The library came from the immunoSEQ multiplex PCR assay. In its TCRdb copy, this immuneACCESS table keeps in-frame sequences only and misses some clones. Where compared with another copy, unresolved V genes explain less than half of these, and the others have no known cause. Here the sample has around 53,000 clones; approximately 50% occur a single time. The biggest ten clones account for 20% to 30% of the sample. Source: PBMCs, taken at disease progression, from a patient treated with ibrutinib. The source is a human donor with chronic lymphocytic leukemia.

The chain joins TRBV29-1 to TRBJ2-1, with D perhaps being TRBD1 or TRBD2 (5 bases each). The germline V and J ends were trimmed by 5 bases and 7 bases, with 18 bases remaining between them. Germline values: CDR1 SQVTM, CDR2 ANQGSEA. CDR3 size: 14 residues. CDR3 bases: TGCAGCGTTCCCGGGACGGCGGTAGCAAATGAGCAGTTCTTC. It is translated as CSVPGTAVANEQFF.

The V gene is TRBV30, the J gene TRBJ2-7; D possibly corresponds to TRBD2 (5 bases). Trimming took 3 bases from V and 5 from J, leaving 11 bases between them. The CDR3 sequence is 12 residues long. CDR1 and CDR2 from the germline V gene are GTSNPN and SVGIG (reference sequence). The CDR3, as DNA: TGTGCCTGGAGCGGGGATAGGCACGAGCAGTACTTC. This translates into CAWSGDRHEQYF.

This rearrangement joins TRBV2 to TRBJ2-1; TRBD2 matches 8 bases. V was pared by 4 bases and J by 6 bases, with 8 bases of the junction left unmatched. Germline V gene sequence: CDR1 SNHLY, CDR2 FYNNEI. The CDR3 loop spans 15 amino acids. The CDR3 region is CASSARGGPRNEQFF. In DNA form, the CDR3 reads TGTGCCAGCAGTGCCCGGGGGGGGCCCCGCAATGAGCAGTTCTTC.

This chain connects TRBV4-1 to TRBJ2-3, with 7 bases matching TRBD2. CDR3 size: 16 residues. Per the germline V gene, CDR1 is MGHRA and CDR2 is YSYEKL. The V and J ends lost 4 bases and 2 bases, in that order; junction bases with no gene match: 9. The CDR3 nucleotides are TGCGCCAGCAGCCGTGCTAGCGGATCCTCCACAGATACGCAGTATTTT. Translated, it gives CASSRASGSSTDTQYF.

The V gene is TRBV9, the J gene TRBJ2-7, with D possibly TRBD2 on 6 matching bases. Per germline, CDR1 SGDLS and CDR2 YYNGEE. The V end lost 0 bases, the J end lost 1 base, and 11 bases lay between the germline ends. The CDR3 length is 15 residues. This CDR3 reads CASSVGEGRSYEQYF. The DNA for the CDR3 is TGTGCCAGCAGCGTAGGAGAGGGGAGGTCCTACGAGCAGTACTTC.

The rearrangement joins TRBV7-9 to TRBJ1-1; D remains unclear. This CDR3 is 12 amino acids long. Trimming removed 5 bases at V and 6 bases at J, with 10 bases between. The V gene's germline CDR1 is SEHNR and CDR2 FQNEAQ (reference sequence). In nucleotides, the CDR3 is TGTGCCAGCAGCCACGGACGGGCTGAAGCTTTCTTT. Its protein is CASSHGRAEAFF.

The chain couples TRBV6-5 to TRBJ1-2; TRBD1 aligns across 7 bases. CDR1 and CDR2 (germline): MNHEY, SVGAGI. The CDR3 runs to 16 residues. V shed 4 bases and J 0 bases; nucleotides not matched to a gene: 8. The CDR3 reads CASSWDRRRANYGYTF. CDR3 bases: TGTGCCAGCAGTTGGGACAGACGAAGAGCTAACTATGGCTACACCTTC.

This chain uses TRBV4-3 with TRBJ2-3; a weak D match, TRBD2 (6 bases). Germline lookup yields CDR1 LGHNA and CDR2 YSLEER. The CDR3 has 16 residues. The germline V and J ends were trimmed by 7 bases and 1 base, with 18 bases remaining between them. CDR3 sequence (DNA): TGCGCCAGCAACCTCGCGTATCCGGGGGGCACAGATACGCAGTATTTT. Translating gives CASNLAYPGGTDTQYF.

The V and J genes are TRBV29-1 and TRBJ1-2; no clear D. Germline V lookup: CDR1 SQVTM, CDR2 ANQGSEA. The CDR3 covers 13 residues. V lost 5 bases, J lost 0 bases, and 10 bases lay in between. The CDR3 sequence: CSVRPNSNYGYTF. CDR3 bases: TGCAGCGTTAGGCCCAATTCTAACTATGGCTACACCTTC. Full variable domain (outside the CDR3, taken from reference TRBV29-1 and TRBJ1-2): SAVISQKPSRDICQRGTSLTIQCQVDSQVTMMFWYRQQPGQSLTLIATANQGSEATYESGFVIDKFPISRPNLTFSTLTVSNMSPEDSSIYLCSVRPNSNYGYTFGSGTRLTVV.

The rearrangement links TRBV7-9 to TRBJ1-1, with D possibly TRBD1 on 5 matching bases. Germline V gene sequence: CDR1 SEHNR, CDR2 FQNEAQ (reference sequence). This CDR3 has 13 residues. The V end was cut by 5 bases, the J end by 4 bases, with 11 bases between. The CDR3 loop is CASSPGRGTEAFF. The CDR3 region has the DNA TGTGCCAGCAGCCCGGGGAGGGGCACTGAAGCTTTCTTT.

V is TRBV30 and J is TRBJ1-5; D unresolved. The V gene's germline CDR1 is GTSNPN and CDR2 SVGIG (reference sequence). The CDR3 runs to 14 residues. V gave up 0 bases and J gave up 4 bases, with 10 bases separating them. The chain's CDR3 is CAWSVMTGNQPQHF. The CDR3 DNA is TGTGCCTGGAGTGTCATGACGGGGAATCAGCCCCAGCATTTT.

V and J are TRBV9 and TRBJ2-7; no clear D. Between the trimmed V and J ends, which lost 0 bases and 2 bases, there was a span of 9 bases. The CDR3 runs to 14 residues. Germline loops: CDR1 SGDLS, CDR2 YYNGEE. The CDR3 reads CASSVGAAPYEQYF. The CDR3 region has the DNA TGTGCCAGCAGCGTAGGGGCGGCGCCCTACGAGCAGTACTTC.

The rearrangement joins TRBV5-1 to TRBJ2-7; 8 bases line up with TRBD2. The CDR3 is 16 residues long. Trimming at V came to 4 bases and at J to 0 bases, leaving 9 bases not matched to a gene. In germline, CDR1 is SGHRS, CDR2 YFSETQ. This CDR3 is CASSPQAGLASYEQYF. Written as DNA, the CDR3 is TGCGCCAGCAGCCCGCAGGCAGGACTAGCCTCCTACGAGCAGTACTTC.

This chain connects TRBV11-2 to TRBJ2-1, with D perhaps assigned TRBD1 or TRBD2 (6 bases each). The CDR3 has 16 residues. Trimming took off 0 bases at V and 7 bases at J, with 16 bases between the two ends. Germline CDR1 reads SGHAT; CDR2 reads FQNNGV. As DNA, the CDR3 is TGTGCCAGCAGCTTAGATCCGGGGGCAGGAGTAAATGAGCAGTTCTTC. Translating it yields CASSLDPGAGVNEQFF.

There are a few counts of this clone. The V and J genes are TRBV9 and TRBJ2-3, with 14 bases lining up with TRBD2. Germline V gives CDR1 SGDLS, CDR2 YYNGEE. The CDR3 extends over 16 amino acids. V lost 0 bases to trimming and J lost 6 bases; unmatched junction nucleotides: 3. CDR3: CASSVGLAGGPDTQYF. As DNA, the CDR3 is TGTGCCAGCAGCGTAGGACTAGCGGGGGGGCCCGATACGCAGTATTTT. Combining the CDR3 with reference TRBV9 and TRBJ2-3 gives the whole variable domain DSGVTQTPKHLITATGQRVTLRCSPRSGDLSVYWYQQSLDQGLQFLIQYYNGEERAKGNILERFSAQQFPDLHSELNLSSLELGDSALYFCASSVGLAGGPDTQYFGPGTRLTVL.

This clone has more than one count but fewer than ten. This chain joins TRBV28 and TRBJ1-6; 7 bases map to TRBD1. The V gene end was trimmed by 6 bases and the J gene end by 8 bases; junction bases not matched to a gene: 10. The CDR3 sequence is 15 residues long. Germline loops: CDR1 MDHEN, CDR2 SYDVKM. The CDR3 here is CASRRTGTAYSPLHF. CDR3 coding DNA: TGTGCCAGCAGACGAACCGGGACAGCTTATTCACCCCTCCACTTT.

A few counts support this clone. This rearrangement joins TRBV27 to TRBJ2-7, with 8 bases that match TRBD2. From germline, CDR1 is MNHEY and CDR2 SMNVEV (reference sequence). The CDR3 spans 14 residues. V was pared by 0 bases and J by 6 bases, with 4 bases of the junction left unmatched. The DNA of the CDR3 is TGTGCCAGCAGTTTATCGAGCGGGAGCTTCGAGCAGTACTTC. This codes for CASSLSSGSFEQYF.

The chain carries TRBV5-1 and TRBJ2-7; 9 positions agree with TRBD1. CDR1 is SGHRS and CDR2 is YFSETQ in the germline V gene. CDR3 size: 14 residues. Trimming cost V 1 base and J 4 bases; bases outside gene matches: 3. As DNA, the CDR3 is TGCGCCAGCAGCTTGACAGGGGGCTTTTACGAGCAGTACTTC. Translated: CASSLTGGFYEQYF.

This clone was seen a handful of times. The rearrangement joins TRBV10-3 to TRBJ1-4; maybe TRBD1 (5 bases). From germline, CDR1 is ENHRY and CDR2 SYGVKD. CDR3 length: 14 amino acids. Trimming pared 6 bases from V and 7 bases from J, leaving 15 bases between. The DNA of the CDR3 is TGTGCCATCAGCCGAGGAGGGGTGGGTGAAAAACTGTTTTTT. The encoded protein is CAISRGGVGEKLFF.

The chain has TRBV5-8 and TRBJ2-2; D is ambiguous. The V gene lost 2 bases and the J gene lost 0 bases, with 8 bases spanning the gap. CDR1 is SGHTS and CDR2 is YDEGEE in the germline V gene. The CDR3 is made up of 15 amino acids. CDR3 residues: CASSFGHANTGELFF. In DNA form, the CDR3 reads TGTGCCAGCAGCTTTGGGCACGCGAACACCGGGGAGCTGTTTTTT.